This T cell receptor beta chain was sequenced during a study of cytomegalovirus exposure and HLA in healthy donors (dated by TCRdb to about 2017). For the study in its entirety: An earlier analysis of roughly 570 of the donors reported about 280 Gb of sequence data and around 120 million unique TCR beta sequences obtained from 180 million or so T cells. In the later analysis, no new phenotypic data were used to find candidate immune exposures; instead, reliance was placed on TCR beta sequences and their occurrence across donors. Donor age, sex, ethnicity and CMV serostatus were compiled alongside the repertoire data. In a later analysis, previously published TCR beta repertoires from 550 to 700 donors were re-analyzed and high-resolution HLA genotyping was added so that TCR occurrence patterns could be studied. Among several hundred genotyped donors of the cohort, an average of about 220,000 unique TCR beta nucleotide sequences was sequenced per donor, of which 15% to 20% were non-productive. The aim of the study was to test whether cataloging public T cell receptors could identify signatures of past pathogen exposure. Around 320 gigabases of sequencing data and tens of millions of unique TCR sequences were included in an early release covering roughly 600 HLA-typed donors. Using immunosequencing, the study profiled T cell repertoires from some 670 subjects and related those repertoires to cytomegalovirus serostatus. The number of donors typed differed by locus, with about 629-630 for A, B, C, DRB1 and DQB1, around 500 for DQA1, 600 to 610 for DPA1, and around 450 for DPB1. In a later genetic analysis, genome-wide SNP genotypes for about 55% of the roughly 700 donors were used, and that subset was treated as a discovery cohort. All discovery cohort repertoires had been generated using a single sequencing platform. HLA typing included class I and class II loci at four-digit resolution. To predict cytomegalovirus infection status, the study brought together high-throughput TCR immunosequencing, statistical association of individual TCRs with disease status, and machine learning. Several DR-DQ haplotypes were handled as single units for association and clustering because linkage in the cohort was strong. In addition to the first cohort of roughly 700 subjects, a separate validation cohort of approximately 110 different subjects was used. Of the roughly 390 genotyped donors, roughly 76% were placed in the genetic ancestry cluster associated with self-reported Caucasian donors. In an earlier analysis of 550 to 700 of the donors, high-throughput TCR beta sequencing was used to judge whether each TCR beta V gene segment behaved as functional or pseudogenic. Broad study findings and their caveats: A later analysis found that TCR association rates varied across HLA loci, with DRB1 alleles showing the most associated TCRs and HLA-C alleles the fewest. For the cohort, immune exposure information was limited to CMV serostatus. HLA typing was unavailable for some donors at each locus, so association tests used only the typed subset. The 87-base-pair reads could not distinguish some IMGT-functional V segments, including TRBV6-2 and TRBV6-3, so those segments were excluded. Specific HLA alleles were associated with 16,951 TCR beta sequences at a false discovery rate of 0.05 in a later analysis. Linkage disequilibrium might explain the correlated functional status among segregating V segments, but an unknown experimental factor could not be excluded. In an earlier analysis of around 600 of the donors, most TCR beta V segments were observed in productive rearrangements about 87% or about 30% of the time, broadly matching IMGT annotations. The authors suggested that the approach could potentially be generalized to other disease states and immunological phenotypes. In vitro tests confirmed that a few of the cytomegalovirus-associated TCR beta chains recognize cytomegalovirus antigens. In a later genetic analysis, fewer N-insertions in productive TCRs were reported among donors in an Asian-associated ancestry cluster than the roughly 710-donor mean. According to a later analysis, parvovirus B19, influenza, CMV and Epstein-Barr virus appeared linked to several top co-occurrence clusters. Assigning TCR associations to individual alleles was difficult when HLA alleles, especially DR and DQ, strongly co-occurred. Most CMV-associated TCR beta chains appeared to be HLA-restricted in a later analysis, and the HLA associations seemed to be driven largely by CMV exposure. The study listed 150 to 200 TCR beta chains as associated with cytomegalovirus. In both the original and validation cohorts, the classifier was reported to diagnose cytomegalovirus status with high specificity and sensitivity. Most TCR sequences were observed very rarely across donors, whereas some public TCRs were present in many individuals. Only TCR beta chains were sequenced in this cohort, and the absence of alpha or paired-chain data limited detectable features. A later genetic analysis associated a missense DCLRE1C variant with V-gene and J-gene trimming of TCR beta chains, and an independent cohort replicated the association. The sequencing pipeline was judged likely to have produced a cluster of highly shared sequence variants as a technical artifact. Roughly uniform sequencing depth across donors was assumed in presence/absence analyses, although this assumption may not hold. In a later analysis, HLA-associated TCR beta chains showed more clonal expansion and lower generation probabilities than non-associated chains that were equally common. A further reported finding was that TCR beta sequences accurately predicted the HLA-A and HLA-B alleles for most subjects in the first cohort. About 17 rarely observed V segments, including chromosome 9 orphons, were excluded from the earlier analysis of just under 600 of the donors because counts were too low.

A note on this clone: Its antigen target is currently unknown. No base quality information exists; no much larger clone differs at one position.

Trimming accounts for 7 bases at V and 4 bases at J, while the number of junction bases matched to no gene is 9. Including cysteine and phenylalanine, the CDR3 has 13 amino acids. The retained sequence is limited to the CDR3, 39 bases, with the frame set at the first base. The germline V gene specifies SQVTM as CDR1 and ANQGSEA as CDR2. In total, approximately 610 healthy bone marrow donors made up the cohort. At the time of sampling, all cohort members were nominally healthy, though unrecorded immune exposures were likely present. The donor tested CMV seronegative and was one of the 352 seronegative cohort members. A peripheral blood sample was collected from each donor, and TCR beta sequencing was performed on peripheral blood mononuclear cells. Genomic DNA extraction from the blood cell samples was performed with the Qiagen DNeasy Blood Extraction Kit. Library preparation was by the immunoSEQ multiplex PCR assay. The multiplex PCR relied on a mix of 60 forward primers for TCR Vbeta segments and 13 reverse primers for TCR Jbeta segments. A multiplex PCR assay on genomic DNA amplified the CDR3 region of rearranged TCR beta genes. The Illumina HiSeq System was used to sequence the amplified TCR beta libraries as 87-base-pair reads. From the authors' description of their analysis: A later analysis tallied tens of millions of unique TCR beta chains across the approximately 670 repertoires, and around 12 million of those chains were shared by two or more donors. To remove PCR and sequencing errors, raw reads were error-corrected and collapsed into unique sequences using a nearest-neighbor algorithm that merged closely related sequences. To assign V, D and J gene segments, CDR3 sequences were aligned to IMGT reference sequences. For a sequence to be retained, a match of at least six nucleotides to both a V gene segment and a J gene segment was required. Rearrangements were called productive when the CDR3 lacked stop codons and stayed in frame with V and J; all others were non-productive. CDR3 was defined according to IMGT convention as the region running from the second conserved V-encoded cysteine to the conserved J-encoded phenylalanine. In an earlier analysis of 500 to 650 of the donors, sequences lacking an unambiguous match to a single V gene segment were excluded. An earlier analysis of a few hundred of the donors classified V segments as functional when productive rearrangements were above 56.7% and as segregating when the standard deviation between donors was above 5%. To diagnose cytomegalovirus status from the catalog of TCR beta chain sequences, a statistical classification framework was built. In a later analysis, V and J genes were assigned by comparing TCR nucleotide sequences against IMGT/GENE-DB human TR gene sequences. The TCRdist pipeline was used in a later analysis to assign CDR3 sequences and most-parsimonious VDJ recombination scenarios. In a later analysis, each TCR beta chain was defined by its CDR3 amino acid sequence together with its V-gene family, and reads without a unique V-gene family were excluded. To address suspected cross-contamination and a sequencing artifact, a later analysis removed several hundred highly shared, low-generation-probability nucleotide sequences. For each public chain, a later analysis derived a clonal expansion index from normalized ranks of inferred template counts within each repertoire. In a later analysis, generation probabilities were computed using a VDJ recombination model fitted to out-of-frame rearrangements, and the results were checked against IGoR. In a later analysis, hypergeometric tests were used to score TCR-TCR, TCR-HLA and TCR-CMV co-occurrence, with a repertoire-size bias correction applied to TCR pairs. To estimate false discovery rates, a later analysis permuted the HLA or CMV assignments 20 times. In a later analysis, co-occurring TCRs were grouped using DBSCAN, with TCRdist sequence similarity added in when clustering inside HLA-allele-positive subsets. Repertoires with fewer than 30,000 or more than 120,000 public chains, plus five repertoires with anomalous nucleotide sharing, were excluded from co-occurrence clustering. TCRdb re-hosts the immuneACCESS table, in-frame sequences only. Its copies lack some clones; in the studies checked, an unresolved V gene accounts for under half of them, and the cause for the rest is not known. V and J calls and clone size come straight from that table; D and trimming were deduced from the DNA. The sample has 110,000 to 150,000 clones on record, about 70% of them singletons. In total, the top ten clones hold around 2% of the sample.

Sequenced input: PBMCs. This TCR was recovered from a woman aged 40 to 50 in good health and CMV-seronegative. Recombination linked TRBV29-1 to TRBJ2-5; 7 junctional bases match TRBD2. The CDR3 amino acid sequence is: CSGRDYYGETQYF. The nucleotides read TGCAGCGGGAGGGACTACTATGGAGAGACCCAGTACTTC.